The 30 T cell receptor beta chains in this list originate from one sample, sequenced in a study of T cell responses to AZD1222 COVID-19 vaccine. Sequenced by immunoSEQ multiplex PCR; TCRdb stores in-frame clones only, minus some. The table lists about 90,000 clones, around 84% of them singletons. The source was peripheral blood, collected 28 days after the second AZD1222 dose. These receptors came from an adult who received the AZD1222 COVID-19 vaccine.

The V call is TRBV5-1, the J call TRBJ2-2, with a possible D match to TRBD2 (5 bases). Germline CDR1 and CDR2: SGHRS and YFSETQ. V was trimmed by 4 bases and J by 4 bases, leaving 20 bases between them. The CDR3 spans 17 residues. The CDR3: CASSTHFRGSGTGELFF. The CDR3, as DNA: TGCGCCAGCAGCACCCACTTTCGTGGGAGTGGCACCGGGGAGCTGTTTTTT.

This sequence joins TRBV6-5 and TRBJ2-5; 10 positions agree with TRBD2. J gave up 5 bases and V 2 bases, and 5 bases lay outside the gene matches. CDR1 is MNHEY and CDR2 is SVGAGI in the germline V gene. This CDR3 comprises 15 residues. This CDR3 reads CASSYASGSPETQYF. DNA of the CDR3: TGTGCCAGCAGTTACGCTAGCGGGAGCCCCGAGACCCAGTACTTC.

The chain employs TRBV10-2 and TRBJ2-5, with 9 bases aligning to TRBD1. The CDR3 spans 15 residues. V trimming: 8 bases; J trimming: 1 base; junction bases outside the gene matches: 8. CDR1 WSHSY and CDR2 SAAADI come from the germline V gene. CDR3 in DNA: TGCGCCAGCGGGGACAGGGATAGTCTCCAAGAGACCCAGTACTTC. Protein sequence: CASGDRDSLQETQYF.

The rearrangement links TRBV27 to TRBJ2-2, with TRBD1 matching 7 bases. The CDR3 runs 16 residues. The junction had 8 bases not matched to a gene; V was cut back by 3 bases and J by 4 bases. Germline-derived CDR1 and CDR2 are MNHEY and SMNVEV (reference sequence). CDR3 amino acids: CASSLTTGVSTGELFF. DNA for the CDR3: TGTGCCAGCAGTTTGACTACAGGGGTCTCCACCGGGGAGCTGTTTTTT.

CDR3 amino acids: CASSLGRGTAPLHF. The CDR3 nucleotides are TGTGCCAGCAGCCTGGGGCGGGGGACAGCACCCCTCCACTTT. The rearrangement links TRBV5-6 to TRBJ1-6; 7 bases are a match to TRBD1. Germline values: CDR1 SGHDT, CDR2 YYEEEE. V trimming: 4 bases; J trimming: 11 bases; junction bases outside the gene matches: 9. This CDR3 region has 14 residues.

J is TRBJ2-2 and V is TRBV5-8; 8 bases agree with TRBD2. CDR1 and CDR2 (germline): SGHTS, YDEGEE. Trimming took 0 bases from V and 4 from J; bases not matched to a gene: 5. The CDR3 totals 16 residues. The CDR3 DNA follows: TGTGCCAGCAGCTTGGCCGGGGGGGCCGGCACCGGGGAGCTGTTTTTT. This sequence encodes CASSLAGGAGTGELFF. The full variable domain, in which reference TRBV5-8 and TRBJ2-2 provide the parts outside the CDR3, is EAGVTQSPTHLIKTRGQQATLRCSPISGHTSVYWYQQALGLGLQFLLWYDEGEERNRGNFPPRFSGRQFPNYSSELNVNALELEDSALYLCASSLAGGAGTGELFFGEGSRLTVL.

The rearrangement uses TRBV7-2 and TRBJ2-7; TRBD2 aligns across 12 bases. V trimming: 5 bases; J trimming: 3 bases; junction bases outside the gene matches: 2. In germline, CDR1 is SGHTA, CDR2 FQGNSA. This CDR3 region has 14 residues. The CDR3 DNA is TGTGCCAGCAGCACGGGACTAGCGGGCTACGAGCAGTACTTC. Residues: CASSTGLAGYEQYF.

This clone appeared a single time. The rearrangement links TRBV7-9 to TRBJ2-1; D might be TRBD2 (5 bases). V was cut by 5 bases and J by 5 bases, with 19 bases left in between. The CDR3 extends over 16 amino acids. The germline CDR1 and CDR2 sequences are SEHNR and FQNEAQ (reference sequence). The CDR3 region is CASSVQLAGQNNEQFF. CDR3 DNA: TGTGCCAGCAGCGTCCAGCTAGCCGGCCAAAACAATGAGCAGTTCTTC.

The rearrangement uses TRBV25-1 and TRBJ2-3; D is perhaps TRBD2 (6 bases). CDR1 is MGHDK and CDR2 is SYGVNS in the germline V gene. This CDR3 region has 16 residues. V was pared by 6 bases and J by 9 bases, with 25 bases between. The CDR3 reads CASREGSFSRHRTQYF. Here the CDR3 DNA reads TGTGCCAGCAGGGAGGGGTCTTTCAGCCGCCACAGGACGCAGTATTTT.

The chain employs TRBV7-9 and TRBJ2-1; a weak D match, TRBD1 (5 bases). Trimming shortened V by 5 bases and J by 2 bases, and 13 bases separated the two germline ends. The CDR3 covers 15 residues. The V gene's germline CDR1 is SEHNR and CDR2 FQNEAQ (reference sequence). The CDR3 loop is CASSPRQIAYNEQFF. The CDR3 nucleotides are TGTGCCAGCAGCCCCAGACAGATAGCCTACAATGAGCAGTTCTTC.

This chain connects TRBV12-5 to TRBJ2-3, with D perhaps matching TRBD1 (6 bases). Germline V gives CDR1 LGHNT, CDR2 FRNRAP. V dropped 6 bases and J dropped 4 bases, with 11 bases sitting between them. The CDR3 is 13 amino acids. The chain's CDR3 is CASGGDNSDTQYF. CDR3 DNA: TGTGCTAGTGGGGGGGACAACTCAGATACGCAGTATTTT.

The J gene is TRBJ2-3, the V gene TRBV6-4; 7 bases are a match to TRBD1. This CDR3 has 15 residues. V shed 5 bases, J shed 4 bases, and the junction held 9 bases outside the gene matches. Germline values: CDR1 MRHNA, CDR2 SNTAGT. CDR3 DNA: TGTGCCAGCAGTACGGGACAGTCGGTCCCAGATACGCAGTATTTT. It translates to CASSTGQSVPDTQYF.

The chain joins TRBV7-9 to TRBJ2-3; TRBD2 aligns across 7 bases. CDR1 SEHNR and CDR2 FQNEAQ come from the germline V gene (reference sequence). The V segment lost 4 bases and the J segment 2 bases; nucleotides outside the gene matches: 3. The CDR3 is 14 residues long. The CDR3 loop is CASSYRDYTDTQYF. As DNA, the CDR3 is TGTGCCAGCAGCTACCGGGACTACACAGATACGCAGTATTTT.

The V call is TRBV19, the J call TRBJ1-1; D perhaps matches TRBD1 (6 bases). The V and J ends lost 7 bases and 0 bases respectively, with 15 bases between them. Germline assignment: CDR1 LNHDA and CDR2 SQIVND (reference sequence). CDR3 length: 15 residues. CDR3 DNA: TGTGCCAGTACCCCGAAAGGGGGGTTGAACACTGAAGCTTTCTTT. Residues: CASTPKGGLNTEAFF.

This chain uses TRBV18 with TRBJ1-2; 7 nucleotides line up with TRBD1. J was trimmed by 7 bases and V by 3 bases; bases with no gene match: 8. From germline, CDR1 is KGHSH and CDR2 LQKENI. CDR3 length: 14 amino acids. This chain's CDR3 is CASSPQGNRGGYTF. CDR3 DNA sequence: TGTGCCAGCTCACCCCAGGGAAACAGGGGTGGCTACACCTTC. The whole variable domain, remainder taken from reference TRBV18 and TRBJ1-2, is NAGVMQNPRHLVRRRGQEARLRCSPMKGHSHVYWYRQLPEEGLKFMVYLQKENIIDESGMPKERFSAEFPKEGPSILRIQQVVRGDSAAYFCASSPQGNRGGYTFGSGTRLTVV.

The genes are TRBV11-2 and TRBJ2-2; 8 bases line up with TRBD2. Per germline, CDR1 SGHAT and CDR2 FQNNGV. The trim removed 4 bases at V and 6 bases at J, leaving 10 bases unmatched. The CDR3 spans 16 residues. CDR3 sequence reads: CASSSPGLVGAGELFF. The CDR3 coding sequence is TGTGCCAGCAGCTCACCGGGACTAGTAGGCGCCGGGGAGCTGTTTTTT.

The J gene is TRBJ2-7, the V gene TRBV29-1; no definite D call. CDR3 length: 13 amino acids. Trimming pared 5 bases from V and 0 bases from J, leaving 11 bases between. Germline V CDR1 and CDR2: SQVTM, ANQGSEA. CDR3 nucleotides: TGCAGCGTTTCCAAGCCGAGCTCCTACGAGCAGTACTTC. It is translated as CSVSKPSSYEQYF.

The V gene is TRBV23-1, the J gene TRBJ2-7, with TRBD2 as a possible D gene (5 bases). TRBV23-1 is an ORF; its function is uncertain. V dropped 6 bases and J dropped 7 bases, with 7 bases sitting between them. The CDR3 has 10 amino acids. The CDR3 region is CASRCGEQYF. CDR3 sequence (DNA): TGCGCCAGCAGATGCGGGGAGCAGTACTTC.

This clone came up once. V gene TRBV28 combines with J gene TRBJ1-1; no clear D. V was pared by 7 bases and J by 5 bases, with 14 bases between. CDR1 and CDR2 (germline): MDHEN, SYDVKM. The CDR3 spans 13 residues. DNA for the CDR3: TGTGCCAGCAATGATATTTCCGGAACTGAAGCTTTCTTT. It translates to CASNDISGTEAFF.

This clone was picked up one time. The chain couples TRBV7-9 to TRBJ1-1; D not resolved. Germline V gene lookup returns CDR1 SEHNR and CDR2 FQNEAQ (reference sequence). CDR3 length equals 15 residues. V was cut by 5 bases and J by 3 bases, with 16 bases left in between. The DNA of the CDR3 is TGTGCCAGCAGCCCTTCGTCTGCCAGCCACACTGAAGCTTTCTTT. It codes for CASSPSSASHTEAFF.

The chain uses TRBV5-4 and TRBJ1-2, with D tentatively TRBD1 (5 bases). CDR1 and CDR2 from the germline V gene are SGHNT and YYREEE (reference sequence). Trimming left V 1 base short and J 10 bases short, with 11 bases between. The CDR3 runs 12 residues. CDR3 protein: CASSLQGSVYTF. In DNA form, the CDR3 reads TGTGCCAGCAGCTTGCAGGGTAGTGTCTACACCTTC.

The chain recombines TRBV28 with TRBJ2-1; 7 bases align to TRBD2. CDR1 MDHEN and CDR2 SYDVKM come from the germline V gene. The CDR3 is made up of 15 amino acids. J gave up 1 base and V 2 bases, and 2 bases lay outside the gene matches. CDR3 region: CASSLRTSSYNEQFF. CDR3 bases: TGTGCCAGCAGTTTAAGGACTAGTTCCTACAATGAGCAGTTCTTC.

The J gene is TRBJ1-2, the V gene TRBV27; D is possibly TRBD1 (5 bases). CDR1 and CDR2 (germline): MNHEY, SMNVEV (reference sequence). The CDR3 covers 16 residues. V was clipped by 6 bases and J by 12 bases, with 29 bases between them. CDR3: CASSPSFGTARYGNTF. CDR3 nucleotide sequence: TGTGCCAGCAGCCCTTCCTTTGGGACGGCCCGTTATGGGAACACCTTC.

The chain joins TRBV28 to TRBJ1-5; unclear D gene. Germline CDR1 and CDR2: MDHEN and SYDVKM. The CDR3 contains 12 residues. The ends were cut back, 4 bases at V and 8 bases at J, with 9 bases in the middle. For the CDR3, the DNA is TGTGCCAGCAGTTCCGGGGTGAAGCCCCAGCATTTT. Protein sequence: CASSSGVKPQHF.

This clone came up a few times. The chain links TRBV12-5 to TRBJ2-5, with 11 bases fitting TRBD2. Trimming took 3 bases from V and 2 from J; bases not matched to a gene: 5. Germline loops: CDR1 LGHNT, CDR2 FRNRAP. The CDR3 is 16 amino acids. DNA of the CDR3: TGTGCTAGTGGTTTCAGTAGCGGGAGGGGGCAAGAGACCCAGTACTTC. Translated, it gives CASGFSSGRGQETQYF.

CDR3: CASSVTLGSGNTIYF. CDR3 sequence (DNA): TGCGCCAGCAGCGTGACTCTCGGCTCTGGAAACACCATATATTTT. This sequence joins TRBV5-1 and TRBJ1-3; D is uncertain. The CDR3 covers 15 residues. Per germline, CDR1 SGHRS and CDR2 YFSETQ. The V end lost 4 bases, the J end lost 0 bases, and 11 bases lay between the germline ends.

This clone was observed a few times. This CDR3 reads CASSPGGSFGELFF. The CDR3 DNA sequence: TGTGCCAGCAGCCCTGGGGGGAGTTTCGGGGAGCTGTTTTTT. The rearrangement joins TRBV4-2 to TRBJ2-2; D is perhaps TRBD2 (6 bases). Germline assignment: CDR1 LGHNA and CDR2 YNFKEQ. This CDR3 region has 14 residues. With 4 bases removed from V and 7 bases from J, the gap between germline ends came to 13 bases.

The CDR3 protein is CASSPLDPTATNEKLFF. Here the CDR3 DNA reads TGTGCCAGCTCACCTCTGGACCCAACTGCAACTAATGAAAAACTGTTTTTT. The chain recombines TRBV18 with TRBJ1-4; D is unclear. There are 17 residues in the CDR3. The germline V gene encodes CDR1 KGHSH and CDR2 LQKENI. The V gene lost 3 bases and the J gene lost 0 bases, with 14 bases spanning the gap.

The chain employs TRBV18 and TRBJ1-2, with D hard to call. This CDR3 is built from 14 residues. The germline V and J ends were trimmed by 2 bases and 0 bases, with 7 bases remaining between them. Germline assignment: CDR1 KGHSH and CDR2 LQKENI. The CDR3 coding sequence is TGTGCCAGCTCACCAGAGGGATCTAACTATGGCTACACCTTC. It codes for CASSPEGSNYGYTF.

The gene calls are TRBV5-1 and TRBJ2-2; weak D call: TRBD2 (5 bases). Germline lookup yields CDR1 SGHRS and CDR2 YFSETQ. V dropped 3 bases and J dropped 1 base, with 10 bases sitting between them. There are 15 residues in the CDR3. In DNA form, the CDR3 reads TGCGCCAGCAGCTCACTAGACCAGAACACCGGGGAGCTGTTTTTT. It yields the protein CASSSLDQNTGELFF. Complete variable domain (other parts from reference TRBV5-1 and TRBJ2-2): KAGVTQTPRYLIKTRGQQVTLSCSPISGHRSVSWYQQTPGQGLQFLFEYFSETQRNKGNFPGRFSGRQFSNSRSEMNVSTLELGDSALYLCASSSLDQNTGELFFGEGSRLTVL.